What follows is one T cell receptor beta chain and its context. Its antigen is as yet unknown. This entry comes from a study of Ad26.COV2.S vaccination and SARS-CoV-2 variants. The study's findings and limits: With respect to non-spike TCR breadth, vaccine and placebo recipients were similar.

Profiling relied on immunoSEQ multiplex PCR, and the TCRdb table lists in-frame clones only, not all of them. The sample has about 400,000 clones, approximately 89% seen once. Treatment in this sample: around 19 received Ad26.COV2.S at low or high dose, single or two shots; several received placebo; per-sample allocation not given. The samples were gathered on day 63 after the first injection of vaccine or placebo. Whoever gave the sample was an adult aged 18-55 years in Boston. V was clipped by 3 bases and J by 7 bases, with 9 bases between them. From germline, CDR1 is SGHDT and CDR2 YYEEEE. This CDR3 contains 12 residues.

This TCR was recovered from a person between 18 and 60 years old who received the Ad26.COV2.S COVID-19 vaccine or a placebo. Source: peripheral blood, taken in a trial of Ad26.COV2.S vaccine versus placebo. V is TRBV5-6 and J is TRBJ2-3; maybe TRBD1 (6 bases). CDR3 residues: CASSSDSHTQYF. The CDR3 region has the DNA TGTGCCAGCAGCTCGGACAGCCATACGCAGTATTTT.